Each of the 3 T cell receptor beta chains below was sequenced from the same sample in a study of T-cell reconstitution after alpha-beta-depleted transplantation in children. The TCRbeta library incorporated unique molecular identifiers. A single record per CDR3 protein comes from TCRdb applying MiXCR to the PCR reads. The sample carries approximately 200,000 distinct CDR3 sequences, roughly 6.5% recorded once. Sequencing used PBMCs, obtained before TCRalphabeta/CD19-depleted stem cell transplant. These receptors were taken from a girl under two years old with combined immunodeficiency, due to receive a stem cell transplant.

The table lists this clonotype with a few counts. CDR3 loop: CASSVPGEYNEQFF. The CDR3 DNA follows: TGTGCCAGCAGTGTGCCAGGAGAATACAATGAGCAGTTCTTC. The chain has TRBV2 and TRBJ2-1, with D hard to call. Germline CDR1 is SNHLY and CDR2 is FYNNEI. The CDR3 totals 14 residues. V was pared by 4 bases and J by 4 bases, with 11 bases between.

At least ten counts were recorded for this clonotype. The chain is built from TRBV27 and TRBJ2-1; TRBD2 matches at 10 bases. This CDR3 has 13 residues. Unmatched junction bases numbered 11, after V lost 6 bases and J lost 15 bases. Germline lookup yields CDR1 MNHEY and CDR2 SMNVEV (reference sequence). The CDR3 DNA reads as TGTGCCAGCAGCCGAAGCGGGGGGGCTTCGCTGTTCTTC. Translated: CASSRSGGASLFF.

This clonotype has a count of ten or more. The CDR3 protein is CASSPPGRAPDTQYF. The CDR3 DNA sequence: TGTGCCAGCTCACCACCCGGGAGGGCCCCAGATACGCAGTATTTT. The chain couples TRBV18 to TRBJ2-3, with 8 bases fitting TRBD2. The V gene's germline CDR1 is KGHSH and CDR2 LQKENI. V lost 0 bases and J lost 4; bases outside the gene matches: 3. CDR3 length: 15 residues.